Listed below are T cell receptor beta chains from one sample, sequenced in a study of blood T cell repertoires in COVID-19. Profiling relied on immunoSEQ multiplex PCR, and the TCRdb table lists in-frame clones only, not all of them. The sample shows approximately 400,000 clones, 70% to 85% of them seen only once. Material for sequencing was peripheral blood. These receptors came from a human donor with acute or convalescent COVID-19. The donor label of this sample is uncertain. Both conserved end residues are part of each CDR3. The order of the fields is D gene, V gene, clone size, J gene, CDR3 protein, CDR3 DNA. The D gene is left open where the match is weak. Not all rows give a size; the values are once, few, many and, for expanded clones, a class.

>TRBD1|TRBV4-1|-|TRBJ1-1
CASGTATLNTEAFF
TGCGCCAGTGGGACAGCGACGCTAAACACTGAAGCTTTCTTT
>-|TRBV27|-|TRBJ2-7
CASRDSSYEQYF
TGTGCCAGCAGGGACAGCTCCTACGAGCAGTACTTC
>-|TRBV5-5|medium-sized|TRBJ2-7
CASSHGSSYEQYF
TGTGCCAGCTCCCACGGGAGCTCCTACGAGCAGTACTTC
>-|TRBV19|few|TRBJ1-2
CASSTDYFTFYGYTF
TGTGCCAGTAGTACAGATTACTTCACTTTCTATGGCTACACCTTC
>-|TRBV11-2|-|TRBJ2-7
CASSLTQGREQYF
TGTGCCAGCAGTTTAACACAGGGACGCGAGCAGTACTTC
>-|TRBV30|-|TRBJ1-2
CAWTHLGYGYTF
TGTGCCTGGACCCACCTAGGCTATGGCTACACCTTC
>-|TRBV2|few|TRBJ1-5
CASSLTGSNQPQHF
TGTGCCAGCAGCCTTACAGGGTCCAACCAGCCCCAGCATTTT
>-|TRBV5-1|few|TRBJ2-1
CASSSVASSYNEQFF
TGCGCCAGCAGCTCCGTCGCGAGCTCCTACAATGAGCAGTTCTTC
>TRBD2|TRBV7-2|-|TRBJ2-7
CASSSLTSGRSYEQYF
TGTGCCAGCAGCTCCCTAACTAGCGGGCGCTCCTACGAGCAGTACTTC
>TRBD1|TRBV5-1|-|TRBJ2-1
CASSPDRVSYNEQFF
TGCGCCAGCAGCCCCGACAGGGTCTCCTACAATGAGCAGTTCTTC
>TRBD1|TRBV7-8|-|TRBJ1-5
CASSLPRGPGGSVGQPQHF
TGTGCCAGCAGCTTACCTCGGGGGCCAGGGGGCTCGGTAGGTCAGCCCCAGCATTTT
>-|TRBV30|few|TRBJ2-4
CAWSSGQGYAKNIQYF
TGTGCCTGGAGTTCGGGACAAGGCTATGCCAAAAACATTCAGTACTTC
>TRBD1|TRBV7-2|-|TRBJ1-4
CASSTDLTGRNEKLFF
TGTGCCAGCAGCACCGACCTGACAGGGAGGAATGAAAAACTGTTTTTT
>-|TRBV3-1/TRBV3-2|-|TRBJ2-7
CASSQGLIASVEQYF
TGTGCCAGCAGCCAAGGGCTGATTGCCTCTGTAGAGCAGTACTTC
>-|TRBV12-3/TRBV12-4|-|TRBJ1-2
CASSLSGAYGYTF
TGTGCCAGCAGTTTATCAGGGGCCTATGGCTACACCTTC
>TRBD1|TRBV4-1|few|TRBJ1-1
CASSQDTGGGNTEAFF
TGCGCCAGCAGCCAAGATACAGGGGGTGGTAACACTGAAGCTTTCTTT
>TRBD1|TRBV28|-|TRBJ2-5
CASLGQLQETQYF
TGTGCCAGCCTGGGACAGCTGCAAGAGACCCAGTACTTC
>-|TRBV7-8|-|TRBJ2-3
CASSSRALGGASTDTQYF
TGTGCCAGCAGCTCTAGAGCCCTAGGAGGGGCCAGCACAGATACGCAGTATTTT
>-|TRBV5-4|-|TRBJ1-2
CASTLRDTISGIGYTF
TGTGCCAGCACCCTCCGGGACACCATCTCAGGAATCGGCTACACCTTC
>TRBD2|TRBV20-1|once|TRBJ2-1
CSASPGTMDGFGSYNEQFF
TGCAGTGCTAGTCCGGGGACTATGGATGGTTTCGGCTCCTACAATGAGCAGTTCTTC
>TRBD1|TRBV28|-|TRBJ1-2
CASTGQASHYGYTF
TGTGCCAGCACTGGACAGGCCTCTCACTATGGCTACACCTTC
>-|TRBV4-2|once|TRBJ1-1
CASSQVARENTEAFF
TGTGCCAGCAGCCAAGTAGCTCGGGAGAACACTGAAGCTTTCTTT
>TRBD1|TRBV20-1|-|TRBJ1-2
CSASRDRDYGYTF
TGCAGTGCTAGTAGGGACAGAGACTATGGCTACACCTTC
>-|TRBV10-2|few|TRBJ1-2
CASSFNLGGFGYTF
TGCGCCAGCAGCTTTAATTTAGGAGGATTTGGCTACACCTTC
>-|TRBV10-1|few|TRBJ2-2
CASRPDSYNTGELFF
TGCGCCAGCAGACCGGACAGTTATAACACCGGGGAGCTGTTTTTT
>TRBD1|TRBV12-3/TRBV12-4|-|TRBJ1-2
CASSVTTGDGYTF
TGTGCCAGCAGTGTAACTACAGGGGATGGCTACACCTTC
>TRBD1|TRBV28|-|TRBJ1-3
CASSLYPRGFGNTIYF
TGTGCCAGCAGTTTATATCCCAGGGGGTTTGGAAACACCATATATTTT
>TRBD2|TRBV29-1|once|TRBJ2-3
CSVSGTSGNWDHTQYF
TGCAGCGTTAGTGGGACTAGCGGGAACTGGGATCATACGCAGTATTTT
>-|TRBV12-3/TRBV12-4|-|TRBJ1-1
CASDRGGTEAFF
TGTGCCAGCGACCGGGGAGGCACTGAAGCTTTCTTT
>TRBD1|TRBV5-5|-|TRBJ2-7
CASSSTLTGPNSYEQYF
TGTGCCAGCAGCTCCACTTTGACAGGGCCAAACTCCTACGAGCAGTACTTC
>-|TRBV18|-|TRBJ2-1
CASSPLNGGPGDEQFF
TGTGCCAGCTCACCTTTGAACGGGGGGCCGGGGGATGAGCAGTTCTTC
>-|TRBV28|-|TRBJ1-2
CASSLSPRGYTF
TGTGCCAGCAGTCTCTCCCCTCGGGGCTACACCTTC
>-|TRBV2|-|TRBJ2-5
CASTRETQYF
TGTGCCAGCACTCGTGAGACCCAGTACTTC
>-|TRBV7-9|-|TRBJ1-1
CASSLVTPLATEAFF
TGTGCCAGCAGCTTAGTGACACCGTTGGCCACTGAAGCTTTCTTT
>TRBD1|TRBV11-2|-|TRBJ1-3
CASSHRGIVGNTIYF
TGTGCCAGCAGCCACAGGGGAATAGTTGGAAACACCATATATTTT
>-|TRBV7-2|-|TRBJ1-5
CASSLGHRVVQPQHF
TGTGCCAGCAGCTTAGGCCACAGGGTCGTTCAGCCCCAGCATTTT
>TRBD1|TRBV25-1|few|TRBJ1-1
CASRARQGEAFF
TGTGCCAGCAGGGCCCGACAGGGTGAAGCTTTCTTT
>-|TRBV30|-|TRBJ2-2
CAWSQSRFNTGELFF
TGTGCCTGGAGTCAGTCCAGGTTTAACACCGGGGAGCTGTTTTTT
>-|TRBV7-2|few|TRBJ1-5
CASSLTGSSPQHF
TGTGCCAGCAGCCTGACAGGCTCCAGCCCCCAGCATTTT
>-|TRBV28|-|TRBJ2-3
CASSFIGGNTDTQYF
TGTGCCAGCAGTTTCATCGGAGGGAACACAGATACGCAGTATTTT
>TRBD1|TRBV6-5|-|TRBJ1-2
CASSQGAHGYTF
TGTGCCAGCAGCCAGGGGGCGCATGGCTACACCTTC
>TRBD2|TRBV3-1/TRBV3-2|-|TRBJ2-5
CASSTRGSGRGETQYF
TGTGCCAGCAGCACCCGGGGTAGCGGGAGGGGAGAGACCCAGTACTTC
>-|TRBV11-3|-|TRBJ1-1
CASSESQGSAEAFF
TGTGCCAGCAGCGAAAGCCAGGGGTCGGCTGAAGCTTTCTTT
>-|TRBV5-1|-|TRBJ2-1
CASSLAARTSYNEQFF
TGCGCCAGCAGCCTTGCCGCTCGGACATCCTACAATGAGCAGTTCTTC
>TRBD2|TRBV12-5|-|TRBJ2-5
CASGLPLGAGVRTQYF
TGTGCTAGTGGTTTGCCACTCGGGGCGGGAGTTAGGACCCAGTACTTC